Each of the 4 T cell receptor beta chains below was sequenced from the same sample in a study of shared clonotypes between healthy human individuals. It was CD45RO-negative cells, positively selected for CCR7, that made up naive CD8 cells, with terminally differentiated effector memory CD45RA+ cells excluded. Clones were sequenced by immunoSEQ multiplex PCR, and TCRdb holds only the in-frame ones, with some missing. The table includes more than 2 million clones, approximately 94% detected once. Sequenced material: naive CD8+ T cells sorted from blood. Receptor source: a man younger than 30 in good health.

This chain joins TRBV6-5 and TRBJ2-7, with 11 bases identical to TRBD2. Germline values: CDR1 MNHEY, CDR2 SVGAGI. V lost 8 bases to trimming and J lost 4 bases; unmatched junction nucleotides: 10. There are 15 residues in the CDR3. CDR3 DNA sequence: TGTGCCAGCCACTCCCCCGGGACTAGCGGATACGAGCAGTACTTC. Protein product: CASHSPGTSGYEQYF.

This clone was seen just once. The sample has other DNA sequences that encode this CDR3 too. This chain links TRBV13 with TRBJ2-1; D remains unclear. The germline gives CDR1 PRHDT, CDR2 FYEKMQ (reference sequence). The CDR3 consists of 12 residues. V shed 5 bases and J shed 4 bases, with 6 bases lying between them. The CDR3 nucleotides read TGTGCCAGCAGCCCCAGTTACAATGAGCAGTTCTTC. Translation: CASSPSYNEQFF.

This chain links TRBV30 with TRBJ2-7; TRBD1 matches at 7 bases. The germline V gene has CDR1 GTSNPN and CDR2 SVGIG (reference sequence). This CDR3 has 15 amino acids. The J segment lost 0 bases and the V segment lost 0 bases, leaving 5 bases of the junction unmatched. Written as DNA, the CDR3 is TGTGCCTGGAGTGTAGGGACAGATAGCTCCTACGAGCAGTACTTC. Translating it yields CAWSVGTDSSYEQYF.

The V gene is TRBV5-8, the J gene TRBJ2-6; weak D call: TRBD1 (6 bases). The length of the CDR3 is 17 residues. In germline, CDR1 is SGHTS, CDR2 YDEGEE. Deletions cut 0 bases from V and 3 bases from J, with 13 bases between. The CDR3 sequence: CASSLAPEGGGANVLTF. CDR3 nucleotides: TGTGCCAGCAGCTTGGCTCCGGAAGGGGGTGGGGCCAACGTCCTGACTTTC.